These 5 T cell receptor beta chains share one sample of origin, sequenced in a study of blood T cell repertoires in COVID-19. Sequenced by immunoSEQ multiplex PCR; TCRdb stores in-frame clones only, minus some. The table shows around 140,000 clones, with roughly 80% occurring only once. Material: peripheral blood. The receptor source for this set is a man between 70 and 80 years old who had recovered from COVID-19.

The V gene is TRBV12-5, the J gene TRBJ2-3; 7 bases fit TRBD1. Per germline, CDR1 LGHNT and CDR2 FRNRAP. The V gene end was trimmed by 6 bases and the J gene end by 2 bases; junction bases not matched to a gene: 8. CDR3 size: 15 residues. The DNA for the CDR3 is TGTGCTAGTGGCCGGAACAGGGGCTTCACAGATACGCAGTATTTT. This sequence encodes CASGRNRGFTDTQYF.

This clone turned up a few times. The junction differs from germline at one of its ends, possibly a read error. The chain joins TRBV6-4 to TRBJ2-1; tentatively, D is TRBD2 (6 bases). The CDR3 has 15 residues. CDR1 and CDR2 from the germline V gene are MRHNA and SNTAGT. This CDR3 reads CAGRLAARAYNEQFF. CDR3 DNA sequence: TGTGCCGGCAGATTAGCGGCGCGGGCCTACAATGAGCAGTTCTTC.

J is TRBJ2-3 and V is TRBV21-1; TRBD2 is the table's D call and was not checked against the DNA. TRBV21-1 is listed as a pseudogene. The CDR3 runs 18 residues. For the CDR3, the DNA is TGTGCCAGCAGCAGGCCAACGCCGGGAGAAGACCCCACAGATACGCAGTATTTT. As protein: CASSRPTPGEDPTDTQYF.

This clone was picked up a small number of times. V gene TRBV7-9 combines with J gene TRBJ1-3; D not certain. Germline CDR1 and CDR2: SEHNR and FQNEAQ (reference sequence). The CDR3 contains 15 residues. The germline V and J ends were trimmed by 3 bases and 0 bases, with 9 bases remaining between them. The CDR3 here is CASSFQASSGNTIYF. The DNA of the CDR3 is TGTGCCAGCAGCTTTCAGGCCAGCTCTGGAAACACCATATATTTT.

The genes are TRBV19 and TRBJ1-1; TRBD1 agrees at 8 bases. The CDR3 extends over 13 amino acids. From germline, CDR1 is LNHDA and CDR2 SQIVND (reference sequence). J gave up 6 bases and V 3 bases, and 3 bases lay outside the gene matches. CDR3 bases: TGTGCCAGTAGTATTCGGACAGGGTCTGAAGCTTTCTTT. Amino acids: CASSIRTGSEAFF. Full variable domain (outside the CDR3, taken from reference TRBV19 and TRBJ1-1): DGGITQSPKYLFRKEGQNVTLSCEQNLNHDAMYWYRQDPGQGLRLIYYSQIVNDFQKGDIAEGYSVSREKKESFPLTVTSAQKNPTAFYLCASSIRTGSEAFFGQGTRLTVV.